A single sample gave rise to the 9 T cell receptor beta chains below, sequenced in a study of T cell clonality in common variable immunodeficiency. Generated by immunoSEQ multiplex PCR, the TCRdb table keeps only in-frame clones and is missing some. Listed here are roughly 32,000 clones without any singletons, the top ten holding 4% to 5%. The sequenced material came from peripheral blood mononuclear cells. These receptors originate from a person aged 18 to 75 in good health.

This clone was recorded many times. Coverage ceases 3 residues before the CDR3 finishes, and the germline J gene fills in the end. The rearrangement joins TRBV20-1 to TRBJ2-1; 9 positions agree with TRBD1. Germline loops: CDR1 DFQATT, CDR2 SNEGSKA (reference sequence). V was pared by 3 bases and J by 3 bases, with 6 bases of the junction left unmatched. This CDR3 contains 15 residues. The CDR3 loop reads CSASSGQGFYNEQFF. The part of the CDR3 DNA that was read is TGCAGTGCTAGTTCGGGACAGGGCTTCTACAATGAG.

Many counts were recorded for this clone. The missing CDR3 end, 3 residues past where the read stops, is filled in from the germline J gene. J is TRBJ2-1 and V is TRBV7-3, with D perhaps matching TRBD1 (5 bases). Germline-derived CDR1 and CDR2 are SGHTA and FQGTGA. V dropped 1 base and J dropped 5 bases, with 9 bases sitting between them. The CDR3 covers 14 residues. CDR3 DNA, as far as it was read: TGTGCCAGCAGCTTAAGACAGAACGACAATGAG. Protein: CASSLRQNDNE. The entire CDR3 reads CASSLRQNDNEQFF. Full variable domain (remainder filled in from reference TRBV7-3 and TRBJ2-1): GAGVSQTPSNKVTEKGKYVELRCDPISGHTALYWYRQSLGQGPEFLIYFQGTGAADDSGLPNDRFFAVRPEGSVSTLKIQRTERGDSAVYLCASSLRQNDNEQFFGPGTRLTVL.

This clone was seen repeatedly, ten times or more. The sequenced fragment ends 3 residues before the CDR3 boundary, so the rest is inferred from the germline J gene. J is TRBJ2-3 and V is TRBV30; 12 positions agree with TRBD2. The V gene end was trimmed by 0 bases and the J gene end by 6 bases; junction bases not matched to a gene: 4. The CDR3 has 15 amino acids. Germline assignment: CDR1 GTSNPN and CDR2 SVGIG (reference sequence). The CDR3 loop is CAWSVASGRADTQYF. The DNA read from the CDR3 is TGTGCCTGGAGTGTAGCTAGCGGGAGGGCCGATACG.

This clone was observed at least ten times. The read falls 3 residues short of the CDR3 end, and the missing part is taken from the germline J gene. This chain joins TRBV28 and TRBJ2-4, with D possibly being TRBD1 or TRBD2 (6 bases each). V lost 5 bases and J lost 0, with 14 bases in between. Germline V gene data show CDR1 as MDHEN and CDR2 as SYDVKM. The CDR3 is 16 amino acids. The sequenced part of the CDR3 DNA is TGTGCCAGCAGTGGGAGGACAGTCCTAGCCAAAAACATT. Encoded protein: CASSGRTVLAKNI. The entire CDR3 reads CASSGRTVLAKNIQYF.

This clone was seen ten or more times. The CDR3 is cut off 3 residues early in the read; its end comes from the germline J gene. V and J are TRBV18 and TRBJ2-2, with a weak D call TRBD1 (5 bases). From germline, CDR1 is KGHSH and CDR2 LQKENI. V lost 2 bases to trimming and J lost 7 bases, with 11 bases between them. This CDR3 has 14 amino acids. CDR3 sequence: CASSPVGPIGELFF. CDR3 DNA (partial): TGTGCCAGCTCACCAGTGGGGCCCATCGGGGAG.

This clone was recorded at least ten times. The read comes to an end 3 residues before the CDR3 does, leaving the germline J gene to fill in the end. The chain combines TRBV7-8 with TRBJ1-3; D is perhaps TRBD1 (6 bases). Germline V gene data show CDR1 as SGHVS and CDR2 as FQNEAQ. This CDR3 region has 15 residues. The V end lost 1 base, the J end lost 4 bases, and 11 bases lay between the germline ends. CDR3 region: CASSLGQAAGNTIYF. CDR3 bases read: TGTGCCAGCAGCTTAGGACAGGCCGCAGGAAACACC.

This clone was counted ten times or more. The missing CDR3 end, 3 residues past where the read stops, is filled in from the germline J gene. The chain uses TRBV6-1 and TRBJ2-4, with TRBD2 matching 9 bases. Germline V gene data show CDR1 as MNHNS and CDR2 as SASEGT. The CDR3 has 18 amino acids. Trimming at V came to 2 bases and at J to 6 bases, leaving 14 bases not matched to a gene. The CDR3 sequence: CASSEYEATSGSLNIQYF. CDR3 bases read: TGTGCCAGCAGTGAATATGAAGCGACTAGCGGATCTTTAAACATT.

This clone was recorded at least ten times. The read ends 3 residues before the CDR3 terminus; that terminus is restored from the germline J gene. The V call is TRBV4-1, the J call TRBJ2-7, with D possibly being TRBD1 (7 bases). Trimming shortened V by 3 bases and J by 2 bases, and 14 bases separated the two germline ends. Germline V gene sequence: CDR1 MGHRA, CDR2 YSYEKL. CDR3 length equals 15 residues. The CDR3 DNA, read in part, is TGCGCCAGCAGCCACCAGGGGGGACTTGCCTACGAG. Translation: CASSHQGGLAYE. The full CDR3 is CASSHQGGLAYEQYF.

Comments on this clone: The read ends 3 residues before the CDR3 terminus; that terminus is restored from the germline J gene. The chain employs TRBV7-9 and TRBJ2-5; D is perhaps TRBD1 (7 bases). CDR1 is SEHNR and CDR2 is FQNEAQ in the germline V gene (reference sequence). This CDR3 comprises 14 residues. Trimming stripped 5 bases from V and 5 bases from J, with 15 bases between. The part of the CDR3 DNA that was read is TGTGCCAGCAGCCGACAGGGAGGCGGGGAGACC. Translating it yields CASSRQGGGET. The CDR3 in its entirety is CASSRQGGGETQYF.